A selection of T cell receptor beta chains follows, all from one sample in a study of OX40 agonist ivuxolimab in advanced cancers. TCRdb's table, derived via immunoSEQ multiplex PCR, lists solely in-frame clones and lacks some. The sample lists around 48,000 clones, 70% to 85% occurring once. The material sequenced was CD4+ or CD8+ T cells sorted from blood, taken in a trial of the OX40 agonist ivuxolimab. These receptors all come from an adult with an advanced solid tumor such as melanoma, head and neck, liver or kidney cancer. Each CDR3 is given with its conserved first and last residue. The D gene is left open where the match is weak. Not all rows give a size; the values are once, few, many and, for expanded clones, a class.

CDR3,DNA,V,D,J,size
CAWSVLETFETLYF,TGTGCCTGGAGTGTACTAGAGACCTTCGAAACCCTGTACTTC,TRBV30,-,TRBJ2-7,-
CASSPGTANNSPLHF,TGTGCCAGCAGCCCCGGGACAGCTAATAATTCACCCCTCCACTTT,TRBV7-2,TRBD1,TRBJ1-6,-
CASSSKQGAGNIQYF,TGTGCCAGCAGCTCCAAACAGGGGGCGGGAAACATTCAGTACTTC,TRBV11-1,TRBD1,TRBJ2-4,once
CASSNLGGKETQYF,TGTGCCAGCAGTAACCTCGGGGGGAAAGAGACCCAGTACTTC,TRBV27,TRBD2,TRBJ2-5,-
CASSKLLAGTYNEQFF,TGTGCCAGCAGCAAACTTTTGGCGGGAACATACAATGAGCAGTTCTTC,TRBV21-1,-,TRBJ2-1,-
CASSEAGAGSDEQFF,TGTGCCAGCAGTGAAGCGGGCGCAGGGTCGGATGAGCAGTTCTTC,TRBV2,-,TRBJ2-1,-
CASNAGTVTDTQYF,TGTGCCAGCAATGCGGGAACAGTCACAGATACGCAGTATTTT,TRBV2,-,TRBJ2-3,-
CASSLGSAGQETQYF,TGTGCTAGCAGCTTAGGGTCAGCAGGGCAAGAGACCCAGTACTTC,TRBV7-7,-,TRBJ2-5,-
CASSFERGTGELFF,TGTGCCAGCAGCTTCGAGAGGGGCACCGGGGAGCTGTTTTTT,TRBV11-2,-,TRBJ2-2,-
CASRIGEEYTEAFF,TGTGCCAGCCGAATAGGGGAGGAATACACTGAAGCTTTCTTT,TRBV19,-,TRBJ1-1,-